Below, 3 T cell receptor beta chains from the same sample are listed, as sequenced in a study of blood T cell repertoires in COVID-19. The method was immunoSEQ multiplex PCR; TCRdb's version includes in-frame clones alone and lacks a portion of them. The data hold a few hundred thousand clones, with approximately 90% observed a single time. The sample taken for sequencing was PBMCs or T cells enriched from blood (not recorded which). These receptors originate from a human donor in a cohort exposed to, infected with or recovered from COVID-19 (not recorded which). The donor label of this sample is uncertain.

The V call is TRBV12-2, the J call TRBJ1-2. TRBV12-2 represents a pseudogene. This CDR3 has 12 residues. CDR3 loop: CASRPGDYGYTF. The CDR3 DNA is TGTGCAAGTCGCCCGGGGGACTATGGCTACACCTTC.

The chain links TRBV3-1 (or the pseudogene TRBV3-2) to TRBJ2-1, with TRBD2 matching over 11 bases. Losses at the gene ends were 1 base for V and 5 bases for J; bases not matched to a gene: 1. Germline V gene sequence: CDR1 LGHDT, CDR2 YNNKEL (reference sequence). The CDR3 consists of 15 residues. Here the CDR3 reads CASSQVSGGDNEQFF. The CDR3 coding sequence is TGTGCCAGCAGCCAAGTTAGCGGGGGGGACAATGAGCAGTTCTTC.

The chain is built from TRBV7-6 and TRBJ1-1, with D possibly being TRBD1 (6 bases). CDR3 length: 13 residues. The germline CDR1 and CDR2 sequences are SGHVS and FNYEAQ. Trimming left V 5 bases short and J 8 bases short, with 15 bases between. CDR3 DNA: TGTGCCAGCAGCCTCACAGGGCCGGAGGAAGCTTTCTTT. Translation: CASSLTGPEEAFF.